The T cell receptor beta chain described here comes from a study of cytotoxic CD8 clonotypes in ibrutinib-treated CLL. Study-level information: Approximately 25 partial and 2 complete responses; at median roughly 67 months, about 14 remitted, around 12 progressed. Patients gave response samples after a median around eleven months of treatment, range 6 to 36.

The protocol was immunoSEQ multiplex PCR, while the TCRdb copy is restricted to in-frame clones and leaves out a portion. This sample has approximately 74,000 clones, with 80% found just once. This clone was recorded only once. Antigen: not known. Findings of the study overall: Relative to age-matched healthy donors, clonality at baseline was higher, and it tracked circulating CD8+ T-cell counts. On treatment, the uncommon public clonotypes contracted or remained stable.

The V gene lost 6 bases and the J gene lost 5 bases, with 13 bases spanning the gap. This CDR3 is built from 13 residues. Germline V gene lookup returns CDR1 MRHNA and CDR2 SNTAGT. This receptor was obtained from a human donor with chronic lymphocytic leukemia. This sample comprised PBMCs, obtained at disease progression, from a patient treated with ibrutinib. This chain joins TRBV6-4 and TRBJ1-2; D might be TRBD1 (5 bases). CDR3 coding DNA: TGTGCCAGCAGACGGACACCTTCATATGGCTACACCTTC. It encodes CASRRTPSYGYTF.